These 21 T cell receptor beta chains originate from one sample sequenced in a study of blood T cell repertoires in COVID-19. Produced via immunoSEQ multiplex PCR; TCRdb's table is partial and in-frame only. The sample lists roughly 23,000 clones, roughly nine tenths occurring once. The source material was peripheral blood. The receptors were sampled from a man aged 65-85 years with COVID-19, enrolled during active disease.

The table lists this clone with a few counts. J is TRBJ1-2 and V is TRBV10-3; TRBD1 is a possible D gene (6 bases). Trimming took off 3 bases at V and 2 bases at J, with 13 bases between the two ends. Per germline, CDR1 ENHRY and CDR2 SYGVKD. This CDR3 contains 15 residues. CDR3 protein: CAISESRGMNYGYTF. Here the CDR3 DNA reads TGTGCCATCAGTGAATCCAGGGGTATGAACTATGGCTACACCTTC.

This clone is a singleton in its sample. The chain couples TRBV6-4 to TRBJ2-3; perhaps TRBD2 as D (5 bases). V dropped 4 bases and J dropped 4 bases, with 21 bases sitting between them. CDR1 is MRHNA and CDR2 is SNTAGT in the germline V gene. CDR3 length: 17 amino acids. The CDR3 DNA sequence: TGTGCCAGCAGTGCCCCCCCCAGAGCGGAACCCTCAGATACGCAGTATTTT. The encoded protein is CASSAPPRAEPSDTQYF.

V gene TRBV24-1 combines with J gene TRBJ2-3; possibly TRBD1 for D (6 bases). Trimming left V 3 bases short and J 3 bases short, with 9 bases between. The germline V gene encodes CDR1 KGHDR and CDR2 SFDVKD. The CDR3 has 14 residues. The CDR3 sequence is CATSDRTVTDTQYF. CDR3 coding DNA: TGTGCCACCAGTGATCGGACAGTTACAGATACGCAGTATTTT.

CDR3 nucleotides: TGCGCCAGCAGCCTATTATTGGGGGGCGAGCAGTACTTC. Its protein is CASSLLLGGEQYF. This chain connects TRBV4-1 to TRBJ2-7; D might be TRBD2 (6 bases). This CDR3 region has 13 residues. The germline V gene encodes CDR1 MGHRA and CDR2 YSYEKL. V was pared by 4 bases and J by 6 bases, with 13 bases between.

V is TRBV5-1 and J is TRBJ2-2; 7 bases fit TRBD1. The CDR3 runs 14 residues. Germline V gene data show CDR1 as SGHRS and CDR2 as YFSETQ. The trim removed 3 bases at V and 6 bases at J, leaving 5 bases unmatched. CDR3 bases: TGCGCCAGCAGCTCGGAGACAGGGTCCGGGGAGCTGTTTTTT. As protein: CASSSETGSGELFF.

In this sample, this clone turned up a few times. The rearrangement joins TRBV6-5 to TRBJ2-3; tentatively, D is TRBD1 (6 bases). The CDR3 loop spans 13 amino acids. Germline CDR1 is MNHEY and CDR2 is SVGAGI. Trimming stripped 4 bases from V and 6 bases from J, with 11 bases between. CDR3 nucleotides: TGTGCCAGCAGTTGGCAGGGGATGGATACGCAGTATTTT. This encodes CASSWQGMDTQYF.

The gene calls are TRBV15 and TRBJ2-7; maybe TRBD1 (6 bases). The CDR3 is 14 amino acids. Per germline, CDR1 LNHNV and CDR2 YYDKDF (reference sequence). V lost 0 bases to trimming and J lost 3 bases, with 9 bases between them. Here the CDR3 DNA reads TGTGCCACCAGCAGAGAGCTGACAGGCTACGAGCAGTACTTC. This sequence encodes CATSRELTGYEQYF.

As to this clone: One end of the junction varies from germline; a read error may be responsible. The same CDR3 arises from other DNA sequences in this sample as well. CDR3: CAISDPPGLAGGANEQFF. CDR3 coding DNA: TGTGCCATTAGTGACCCCCCGGGACTAGCGGGAGGTGCCAATGAGCAGTTCTTC. The rearrangement joins TRBV10-3 to TRBJ2-1; 15 nucleotides agree with TRBD2. Per the germline V gene, CDR1 is ENHRY and CDR2 is SYGVKD. This CDR3 has 18 amino acids.

The V gene is TRBV3-1 (or the pseudogene TRBV3-2), the J gene TRBJ2-3, with 13 bases aligning to TRBD2. V dropped 4 bases and J dropped 7; count of bases not matched to a gene: 5. There are 15 residues in the CDR3. Germline-derived CDR1 and CDR2 are LGHDT and YNNKEL (reference sequence). The DNA for the CDR3 is TGTGCCAGCAGCCCCGGACTAGCGGGGGCCTATACGCAGTATTTT. It codes for CASSPGLAGAYTQYF.

This chain connects TRBV4-2 to TRBJ1-4; D remains unclear. The V gene's germline CDR1 is LGHNA and CDR2 YNFKEQ. The CDR3 runs to 15 residues. Trimming took 0 bases from V and 0 from J, leaving 5 bases between them. CDR3 region: CASSQDLATNEKLFF. In DNA, the CDR3 is TGTGCCAGCAGCCAAGATCTTGCAACTAATGAAAAACTGTTTTTT.

The chain links TRBV5-1 to TRBJ1-2; no clear D gene. Germline-derived CDR1 and CDR2 are SGHRS and YFSETQ. The CDR3 extends over 13 amino acids. The V end was cut by 8 bases, the J end by 1 base, with 12 bases between. In DNA, the CDR3 is TGCGCCAGTTCTCCCGAGGGTAACTATGGCTACACCTTC. The encoded protein is CASSPEGNYGYTF.

The gene calls are TRBV11-2 and TRBJ2-3; D gene uncertain. The CDR3 runs 14 residues. The V gene lost 7 bases and the J gene lost 4 bases, with 15 bases spanning the gap. CDR1 SGHAT and CDR2 FQNNGV come from the germline V gene. As DNA, the CDR3 is TGTGCCAGCATCCCCCCCTGGAGTGCAGATACGCAGTATTTT. Translation: CASIPPWSADTQYF.

This clone was recorded a few times. CDR3 residues: CASSLPQGSYEQYF. CDR3 sequence (DNA): TGTGCCAGCAGCTTACCCCAGGGCAGCTACGAGCAGTACTTC. The gene calls are TRBV7-9 and TRBJ2-7, with D tentatively TRBD1 (5 bases). The V end was cut by 2 bases, the J end by 3 bases, with 11 bases between. This CDR3 has 14 residues. The V gene's germline CDR1 is SEHNR and CDR2 FQNEAQ (reference sequence).

The V call is TRBV5-1, the J call TRBJ1-2; 11 bases fit TRBD1. Per the germline V gene, CDR1 is SGHRS and CDR2 is YFSETQ. This CDR3 has 14 amino acids. V shed 8 bases, J shed 2 bases, and the junction held 5 bases outside the gene matches. The CDR3: CASSRDRGNYGYTF. In DNA form, the CDR3 reads TGCGCCAGTTCCCGGGACAGGGGGAACTATGGCTACACCTTC.

The gene calls are TRBV21-1 and TRBJ2-1; the D call TRBD2 from the table was never checked on the DNA. TRBV21-1 is annotated as a pseudogene. The CDR3 loop spans 16 amino acids. The CDR3 here is CASSMGLAGWWNEQFF. The CDR3 coding sequence is TGTGCCAGCAGCATGGGACTAGCGGGCTGGTGGAATGAGCAGTTCTTC.

This clone was seen only once. The genes are TRBV18 and TRBJ1-2; 10 bases map to TRBD1. Germline lookup yields CDR1 KGHSH and CDR2 LQKENI. CDR3 length equals 17 residues. J gave up 2 bases and V 1 base, and 7 bases lay outside the gene matches. The CDR3 reads CASSPLAVGQGNYGYTF. CDR3 sequence (DNA): TGTGCCAGCTCACCACTGGCCGTGGGACAGGGGAACTATGGCTACACCTTC.

This clone was seen a single time. The chain carries TRBV15 and TRBJ1-5; 7 bases align to TRBD1. This CDR3 comprises 15 residues. Unmatched junction bases numbered 7, after V lost 2 bases and J lost 6 bases. Germline values: CDR1 LNHNV, CDR2 YYDKDF (reference sequence). In DNA form, the CDR3 reads TGTGCCACCAGCAGATCACAGGGGCAAAGTCAGCCCCAGCATTTT. Translating it yields CATSRSQGQSQPQHF.

The chain employs TRBV20-1 and TRBJ1-2; a weak D match, TRBD1 (5 bases). Germline CDR1 DFQATT, CDR2 SNEGSKA (reference sequence). CDR3 length equals 11 residues. V was shortened by 3 bases and J by 6 bases, with 8 bases between the two germline ends. The chain's CDR3 is CSARDKNGYTF. Written as DNA, the CDR3 is TGCAGTGCTAGGGACAAGAATGGCTACACCTTC.

The chain recombines TRBV30 with TRBJ1-5; unclear D gene. Deletions cut 4 bases from V and 2 bases from J, with 9 bases between. The CDR3 consists of 13 residues. Germline CDR1 is GTSNPN and CDR2 is SVGIG (reference sequence). Here the CDR3 reads CAWTGDRNQPQHF. The CDR3 DNA is TGTGCCTGGACCGGGGATCGCAATCAGCCCCAGCATTTT.

The V gene is TRBV11-2, the J gene TRBJ2-5; 9 nucleotides align to TRBD2. In germline, CDR1 is SGHAT, CDR2 FQNNGV. V gave up 4 bases and J gave up 4 bases; unmatched junction bases: 4. The CDR3 spans 14 residues. CDR3: CASSSAGGRETQYF. The CDR3 DNA follows: TGTGCCAGCAGCTCGGCGGGGGGGCGAGAGACCCAGTACTTC.

This clone has a handful of counts. The chain carries TRBV27 and TRBJ1-1; a weak D match, TRBD1 (5 bases). Looked up from germline, CDR1 is MNHEY and CDR2 is SMNVEV (reference sequence). The V end lost 5 bases, the J end lost 3 bases, and 13 bases lay between the germline ends. The CDR3 covers 14 residues. Written as DNA, the CDR3 is TGTGCCAGCAGTGGGCGGACGGGGGACACTGAAGCTTTCTTT. The encoded protein is CASSGRTGDTEAFF.